This TCR beta chain is from a study of PD-1 blockade in classical Hodgkin lymphoma. Relapse was seen in all patients after autologous stem cell transplantation, and brentuximab vedotin exposure was variable. Germline CDR1 is MNHEY and CDR2 is SVGAGI. The V end lost 6 bases, the J end lost 6 bases, and 21 bases lay between the germline ends. The CDR3 runs to 15 residues. Findings and limits, study-wide: Complete responders started with a diversity level that resembled newly diagnosed patients at baseline. CD4+ TCR diversity, unlike CD8+, rose significantly by C4D1. With respect to the repertoire differences, their causes, possibly disease activity or prior therapy, remain undefined.

Method: immunoSEQ multiplex PCR; TCRdb's copy keeps in-frame clones and lacks some. The sample holds about 50,000 clones, more than 75% seen once. Details on this clone: Its target is unknown.

This TCR came from a human donor with classical Hodgkin lymphoma. Sequences were derived from peripheral blood mononuclear cells (PBMCs), sampled before the second cycle of nivolumab. The genes are TRBV6-5 and TRBJ2-7, with D possibly being TRBD1 or TRBD2 (6 bases each). CDR3 sequence reads: CASSPYGGRRGEQYF. The DNA for the CDR3 is TGTGCCAGCAGCCCCTATGGGGGCCGGAGGGGCGAGCAGTACTTC.